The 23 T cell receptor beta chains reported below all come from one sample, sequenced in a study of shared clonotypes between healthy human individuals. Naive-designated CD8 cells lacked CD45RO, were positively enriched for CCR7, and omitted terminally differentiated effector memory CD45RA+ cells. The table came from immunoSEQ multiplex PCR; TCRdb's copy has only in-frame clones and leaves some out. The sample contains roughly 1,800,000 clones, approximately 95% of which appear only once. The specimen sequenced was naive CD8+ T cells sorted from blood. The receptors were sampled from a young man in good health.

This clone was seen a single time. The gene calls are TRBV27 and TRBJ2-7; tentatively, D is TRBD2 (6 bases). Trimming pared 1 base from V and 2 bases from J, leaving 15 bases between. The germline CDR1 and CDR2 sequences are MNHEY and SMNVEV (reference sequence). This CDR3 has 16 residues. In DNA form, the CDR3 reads TGTGCCAGCAGTTTATTTTCGGGCGGGGATCCCTACGAGCAGTACTTC. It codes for CASSLFSGGDPYEQYF.

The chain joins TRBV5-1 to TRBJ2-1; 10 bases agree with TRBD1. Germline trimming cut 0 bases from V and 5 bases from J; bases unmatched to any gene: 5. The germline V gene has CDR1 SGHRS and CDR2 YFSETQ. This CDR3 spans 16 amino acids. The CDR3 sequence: CASSLGQGARHNEQFF. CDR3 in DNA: TGCGCCAGCAGCTTGGGACAGGGGGCGCGTCACAATGAGCAGTTCTTC.

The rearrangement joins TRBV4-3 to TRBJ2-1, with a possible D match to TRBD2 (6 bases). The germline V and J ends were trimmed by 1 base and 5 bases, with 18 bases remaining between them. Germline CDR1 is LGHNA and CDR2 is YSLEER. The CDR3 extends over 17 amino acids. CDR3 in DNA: TGCGCCAGCAGCCAAGTATACGGGGGACCCCCTGACAATGAGCAGTTCTTC. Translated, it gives CASSQVYGGPPDNEQFF.

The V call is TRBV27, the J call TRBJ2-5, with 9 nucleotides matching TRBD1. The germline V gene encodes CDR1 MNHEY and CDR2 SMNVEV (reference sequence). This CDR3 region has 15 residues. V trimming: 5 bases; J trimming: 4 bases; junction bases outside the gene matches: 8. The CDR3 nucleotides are TGTGCCAGCAGTCTCGGGACAGGGTATAGAGAGACCCAGTACTTC. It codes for CASSLGTGYRETQYF.

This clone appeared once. As DNA, the CDR3 is TGTGCCAGCAGTGAAGTTGGAGAGCAAGAGACCCAGTACTTC. This sequence encodes CASSEVGEQETQYF. The rearrangement links TRBV6-1 to TRBJ2-5, with D uncertain. V was trimmed by 1 base and J by 2 bases, leaving 8 bases between them. The CDR3 contains 14 residues. The germline CDR1 and CDR2 sequences are MNHNS and SASEGT.

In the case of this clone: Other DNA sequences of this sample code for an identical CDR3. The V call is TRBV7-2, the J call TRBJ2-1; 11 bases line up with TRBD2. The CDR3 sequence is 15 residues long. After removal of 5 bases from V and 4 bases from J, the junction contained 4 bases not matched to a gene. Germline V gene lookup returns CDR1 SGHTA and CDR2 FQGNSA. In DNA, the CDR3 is TGTGCCAGCAGCCCTGGGACTAGCGGATACAATGAGCAGTTCTTC. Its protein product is CASSPGTSGYNEQFF.

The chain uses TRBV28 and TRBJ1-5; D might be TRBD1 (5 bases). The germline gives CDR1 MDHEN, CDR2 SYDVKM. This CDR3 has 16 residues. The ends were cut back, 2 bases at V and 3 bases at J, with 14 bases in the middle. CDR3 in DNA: TGTGCCAGCAGTTTACCCCGACAGATAGTCAATCAGCCCCAGCATTTT. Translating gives CASSLPRQIVNQPQHF.

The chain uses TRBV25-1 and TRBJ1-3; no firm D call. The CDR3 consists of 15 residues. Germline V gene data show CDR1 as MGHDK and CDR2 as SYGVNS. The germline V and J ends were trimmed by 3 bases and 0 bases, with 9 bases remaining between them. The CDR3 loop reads CASSEYPSSGNTIYF. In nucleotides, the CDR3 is TGTGCCAGCAGTGAGTACCCGAGCTCTGGAAACACCATATATTTT.

The CDR3 sequence: CASTPSSYNEQFF. CDR3 bases: TGTGCCAGCACCCCGAGCTCCTACAATGAGCAGTTCTTC. The chain links TRBV5-6 to TRBJ2-1; D call uncertain. V was trimmed by 6 bases and J by 0 bases, leaving 7 bases between them. The germline gives CDR1 SGHDT, CDR2 YYEEEE. The CDR3 totals 13 residues. Full variable domain (rest looked up from reference TRBV5-6 and TRBJ2-1): DAGVTQSPTHLIKTRGQQVTLRCSPKSGHDTVSWYQQALGQGPQFIFQYYEEEERQRGNFPDRFSGHQFPNYSSELNVNALLLGDSALYLCASTPSSYNEQFFGPGTRLTVL.

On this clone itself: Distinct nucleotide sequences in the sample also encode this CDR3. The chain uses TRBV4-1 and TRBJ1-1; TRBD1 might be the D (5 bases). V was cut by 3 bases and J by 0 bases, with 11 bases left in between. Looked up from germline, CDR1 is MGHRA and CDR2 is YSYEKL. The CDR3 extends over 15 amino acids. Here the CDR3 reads CASSQDRGLNTEAFF. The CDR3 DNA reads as TGCGCCAGCAGCCAGGATCGGGGCCTGAACACTGAAGCTTTCTTT.

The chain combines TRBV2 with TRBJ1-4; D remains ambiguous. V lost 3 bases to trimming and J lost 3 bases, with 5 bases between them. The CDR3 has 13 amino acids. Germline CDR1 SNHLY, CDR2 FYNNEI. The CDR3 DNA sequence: TGTGCCAGCAGTGAGGCGTCTAATGAAAAACTGTTTTTT. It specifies CASSEASNEKLFF.

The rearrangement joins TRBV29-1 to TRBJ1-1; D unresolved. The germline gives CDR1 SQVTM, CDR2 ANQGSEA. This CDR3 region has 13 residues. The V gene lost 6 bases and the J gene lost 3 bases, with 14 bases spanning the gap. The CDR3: CSVDFTTYTEAFF. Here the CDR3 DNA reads TGCAGCGTCGATTTTACCACCTACACTGAAGCTTTCTTT.

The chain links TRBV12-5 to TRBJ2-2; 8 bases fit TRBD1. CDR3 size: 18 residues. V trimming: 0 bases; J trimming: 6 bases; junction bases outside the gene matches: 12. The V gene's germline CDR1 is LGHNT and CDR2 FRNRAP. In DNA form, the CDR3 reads TGTGCTAGTGGTTTGGTACTAGTTTGGGACAGGTCCCCCGGGGAGCTGTTTTTT. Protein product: CASGLVLVWDRSPGELFF.

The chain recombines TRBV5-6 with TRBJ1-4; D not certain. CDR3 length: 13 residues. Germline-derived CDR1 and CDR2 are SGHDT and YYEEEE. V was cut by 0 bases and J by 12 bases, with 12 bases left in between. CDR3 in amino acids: CASSLVRTSELFF. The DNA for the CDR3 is TGTGCCAGCAGCTTGGTAAGGACGTCGGAACTGTTTTTT.

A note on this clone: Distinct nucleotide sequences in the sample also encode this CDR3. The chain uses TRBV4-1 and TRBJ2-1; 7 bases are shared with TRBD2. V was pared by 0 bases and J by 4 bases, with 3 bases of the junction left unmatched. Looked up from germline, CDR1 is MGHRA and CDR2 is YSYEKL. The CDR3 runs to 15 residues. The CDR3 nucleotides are TGCGCCAGCAGCCAAGAGGGACTATCTTACAATGAGCAGTTCTTC. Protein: CASSQEGLSYNEQFF.

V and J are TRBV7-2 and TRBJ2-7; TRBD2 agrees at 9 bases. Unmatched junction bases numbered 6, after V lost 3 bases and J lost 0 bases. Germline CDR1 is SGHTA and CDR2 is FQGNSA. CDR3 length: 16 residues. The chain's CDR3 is CASSFSGSLSSYEQYF. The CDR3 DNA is TGTGCCAGCAGCTTTAGCGGGAGCCTGAGCTCCTACGAGCAGTACTTC.

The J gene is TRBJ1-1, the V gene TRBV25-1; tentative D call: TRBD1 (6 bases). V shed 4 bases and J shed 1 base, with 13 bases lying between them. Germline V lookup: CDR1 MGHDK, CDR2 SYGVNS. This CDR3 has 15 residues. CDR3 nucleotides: TGTGCCAGCAGTGGAATACAGGGACGGAACACTGAAGCTTTCTTT. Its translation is CASSGIQGRNTEAFF.

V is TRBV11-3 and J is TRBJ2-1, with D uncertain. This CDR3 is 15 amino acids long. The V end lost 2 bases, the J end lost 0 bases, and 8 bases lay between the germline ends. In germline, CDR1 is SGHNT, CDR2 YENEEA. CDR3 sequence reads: CASSLIGSSYNEQFF. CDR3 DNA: TGTGCCAGCAGCTTAATTGGAAGCTCCTACAATGAGCAGTTCTTC.

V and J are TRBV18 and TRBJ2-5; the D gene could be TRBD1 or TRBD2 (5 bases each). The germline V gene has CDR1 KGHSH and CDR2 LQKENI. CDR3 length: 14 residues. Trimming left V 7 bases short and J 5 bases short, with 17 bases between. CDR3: CASYEGTVGETQYF. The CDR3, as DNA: TGTGCCAGCTACGAGGGGACCGTTGGGGAGACCCAGTACTTC.

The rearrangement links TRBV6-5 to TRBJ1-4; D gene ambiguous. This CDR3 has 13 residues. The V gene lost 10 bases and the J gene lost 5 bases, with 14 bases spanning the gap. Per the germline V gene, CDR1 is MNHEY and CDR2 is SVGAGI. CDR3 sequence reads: CATSGGENEKLFF. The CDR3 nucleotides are TGTGCCACCTCGGGAGGCGAGAATGAAAAACTGTTTTTT.

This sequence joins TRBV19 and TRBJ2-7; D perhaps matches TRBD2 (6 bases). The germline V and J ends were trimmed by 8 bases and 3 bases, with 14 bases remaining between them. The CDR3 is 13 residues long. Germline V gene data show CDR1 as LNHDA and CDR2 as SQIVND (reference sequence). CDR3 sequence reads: CASSDIGGYEQYF. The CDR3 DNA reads TGTGCCAGTTCAGACATCGGGGGCTACGAGCAGTACTTC.

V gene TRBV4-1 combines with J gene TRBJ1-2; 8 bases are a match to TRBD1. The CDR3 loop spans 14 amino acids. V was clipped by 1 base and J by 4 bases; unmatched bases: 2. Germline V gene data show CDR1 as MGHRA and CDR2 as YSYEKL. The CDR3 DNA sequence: TGCGCCAGCAGCCAAGGACAGGGGCCCTATGGCTACACCTTC. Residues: CASSQGQGPYGYTF.

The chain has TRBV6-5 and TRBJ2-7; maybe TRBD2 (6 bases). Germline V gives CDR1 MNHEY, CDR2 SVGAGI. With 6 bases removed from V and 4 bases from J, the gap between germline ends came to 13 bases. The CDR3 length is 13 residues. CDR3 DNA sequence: TGTGCCAGCAGCACCGGGACTCAGTACGAGCAGTACTTC. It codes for CASSTGTQYEQYF.